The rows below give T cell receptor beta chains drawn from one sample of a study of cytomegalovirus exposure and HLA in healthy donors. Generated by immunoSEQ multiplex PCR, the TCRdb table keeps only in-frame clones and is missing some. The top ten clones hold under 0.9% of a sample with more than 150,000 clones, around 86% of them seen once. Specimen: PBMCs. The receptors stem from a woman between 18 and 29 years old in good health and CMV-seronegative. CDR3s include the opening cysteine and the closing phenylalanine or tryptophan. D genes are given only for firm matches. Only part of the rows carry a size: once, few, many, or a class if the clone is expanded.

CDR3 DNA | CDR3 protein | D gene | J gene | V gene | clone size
TGTGCCTGGAGTAGGCGGGGTGGAGAGACCCAGTACTTC | CAWSRRGGETQYF | NA | TRBJ2-5 | TRBV30 | NA
TGTGCCAGCAGTGGGTACGGACAGCCGGTGGGAAACACCATATATTTT | CASSGYGQPVGNTIYF | NA | TRBJ1-3 | TRBV2 | NA
TGCGCCAGCAGCTCTCAGGGGGGCTACACCGGGGAGCTGTTTTTT | CASSSQGGYTGELFF | NA | TRBJ2-2 | TRBV5-1 | NA
TGTGCCAGCAGCCAAGATGGGCACAACGCGAACACCGGGGAGCTGTTTTTT | CASSQDGHNANTGELFF | NA | TRBJ2-2 | TRBV14 | NA
TGTGCCAGCGGGACTAGCGGGGGGGTAAGGAGCTACAATGAGCAGTTCTTC | CASGTSGGVRSYNEQFF | TRBD2 | TRBJ2-1 | TRBV27 | NA
TGTGCCAGCACAGGGGGCGCTGGAAACACCATATATTTT | CASTGGAGNTIYF | TRBD1 | TRBJ1-3 | TRBV28 | NA
TGTGCCAGCAGCCCTACAGGGGGGCTCGGCGAGCAGTACTTC | CASSPTGGLGEQYF | TRBD1 | TRBJ2-7 | TRBV9 | NA
TGTGCCAGTAGTAGCCAGAACCAAGAGACCCAGTACTTC | CASSSQNQETQYF | NA | TRBJ2-5 | TRBV19 | NA
TGTGCCAGCAGCCCCCCCCGGACTAGCGGTGCCTACGAGCAGTACTTC | CASSPPRTSGAYEQYF | TRBD2 | TRBJ2-7 | TRBV7-2 | once
TGTGCCAGCAGCCTTAACTATGGCTACACCTTC | CASSLNYGYTF | NA | TRBJ1-2 | TRBV21-1 | NA
TGTGCCAGCAGTTACTCGGGAAGGGGAGGTCAAGAGACCCAGTACTTC | CASSYSGRGGQETQYF | NA | TRBJ2-5 | TRBV6-5 | NA
TGTGCCAGCAGCCCCGACAGGGGTCCAGATACGCAGTATTTT | CASSPDRGPDTQYF | TRBD1 | TRBJ2-3 | TRBV2 | NA
TGTGCCAGCAGTGAGGGGGTCCTAGCGGGAGGGGAGACCCAGTACTTC | CASSEGVLAGGETQYF | TRBD2 | TRBJ2-5 | TRBV2 | NA
TGTGCCAGCAGCTTGCAGCGGGGGGAGACCCAGTACTTC | CASSLQRGETQYF | TRBD2 | TRBJ2-5 | TRBV11-2 | NA
TGTGCCAGCAGACATAACAGGGATCCAACTAATGAAAAACTGTTTTTT | CASRHNRDPTNEKLFF | NA | TRBJ1-4 | TRBV7-9 | NA
TGTGCCAGCAGCTTAGGGACTAGTACCTACGAGCAGTACTTC | CASSLGTSTYEQYF | TRBD2 | TRBJ2-7 | TRBV7-9 | NA
TGTGCCAGTAGTCGGCTAGGCGGAGAGACCCAGTACTTC | CASSRLGGETQYF | NA | TRBJ2-5 | TRBV19 | NA
TGTGCCAGCAGCCCAGGGGGTTTGCGGGACATAAAACCAGGGGCTGAAGCTTTCTTT | CASSPGGLRDIKPGAEAFF | TRBD1 | TRBJ1-1 | TRBV11-2 | NA
TGTGCCAGCACCACCGGGACAGAGTACGAGCAGTACTTC | CASTTGTEYEQYF | TRBD1 | TRBJ2-7 | TRBV28 | NA
TGTGCCAGCCACTCGCTAGCGGGGGACTCCTCTAGCACAGATACGCAGTATTTT | CASHSLAGDSSSTDTQYF | TRBD2 | TRBJ2-3 | TRBV11-3 | NA
TGTGCCAGCAGCGACAAGGAGAAGATCGCGACCCAGTACTTC | CASSDKEKIATQYF | NA | TRBJ2-5 | TRBV9 | NA
TGTGCCAGCAGAACGACAGGTAGCAATCAGCCCCAGCATTTT | CASRTTGSNQPQHF | NA | TRBJ1-5 | TRBV27 | NA
TGTGCCAGCAGTTCCGGGACAGAATACAATGAGCAGTTCTTC | CASSSGTEYNEQFF | TRBD1 | TRBJ2-1 | TRBV2 | NA
TGCGCCAGCAGCTTGGCACAGGGTGGGGCCTACGAGCAGTACTTC | CASSLAQGGAYEQYF | NA | TRBJ2-7 | TRBV5-1 | NA
TGTGCCAGCAGGGGCCCCCGGGACAGCCCTCAGCCCCAGCATTTT | CASRGPRDSPQPQHF | TRBD1 | TRBJ1-5 | TRBV6-4 | once
TGTGCCAGCAGCCCCGGAGACCTCCCCGCAACTAATGAAAAACTGTTTTTT | CASSPGDLPATNEKLFF | NA | TRBJ1-4 | TRBV16 | NA
TGTGCCAGCAGCCCCCTCCAGGGCTCCTACAATGAGCAGTTCTTC | CASSPLQGSYNEQFF | NA | TRBJ2-1 | TRBV7-6 | NA
TGCAGCGTCCTCCCCAGCGGGGGCCGCCAAGAGACCCAGTACTTC | CSVLPSGGRQETQYF | TRBD2 | TRBJ2-5 | TRBV29-1 | NA
TGCGCCAGCAGCTCACCAGGCGCAGATACGCAGTATTTT | CASSSPGADTQYF | NA | TRBJ2-3 | TRBV5-1 | NA
TGTGCCAGCAGCGCTGGGACAGGGAATTCACCCCTCCACTTT | CASSAGTGNSPLHF | TRBD1 | TRBJ1-6 | TRBV9 | NA
TGTGCCAGCAGCTCAGGGACAGATACGCAGTATTTT | CASSSGTDTQYF | NA | TRBJ2-3 | TRBV7-2 | NA
TGTGCCAGCAGCTTGGCTGACAGGGGGGTCTCTGGGGCCAACGTCCTGACTTTC | CASSLADRGVSGANVLTF | TRBD1 | TRBJ2-6 | TRBV5-4 | NA
TGTGCCAGCAGTTACTCGAATCTAGGGAGAGAGCAGTACTTC | CASSYSNLGREQYF | NA | TRBJ2-7 | TRBV6-5 | NA
TGTGCCAGTTGCCCCCGGGGACAGGGGAATTCACCCCTCCACTTT | CASCPRGQGNSPLHF | TRBD1 | TRBJ1-6 | TRBV19 | NA
TGTGCCAGCAGTTTACGGACAGGTCCCCATCAGCCCCAGCATTTT | CASSLRTGPHQPQHF | TRBD1 | TRBJ1-5 | TRBV27 | NA
TGCGCCAGCAGCCCGGGAGCGGACAGGATCTACGAGCAGTACTTC | CASSPGADRIYEQYF | NA | TRBJ2-7 | TRBV4-1 | once
TGCGCCAGCAGTAGGGACTTAGGTACCGGGGAGCTGTTTTTT | CASSRDLGTGELFF | NA | TRBJ2-2 | TRBV5-1 | NA
TGTGCCAGCAGTTTGTTGTTCTTGAGCACTGAAGCTTTCTTT | CASSLLFLSTEAFF | NA | TRBJ1-1 | TRBV28 | NA
TGTGCCAGCTCACCACGGAACAGGGACTATGGCTACACCTTC | CASSPRNRDYGYTF | NA | TRBJ1-2 | TRBV18 | NA
TGTGCCAGCAGCTTAACTAGCGGGGTTGACAATGAGCAGTTCTTC | CASSLTSGVDNEQFF | TRBD2 | TRBJ2-1 | TRBV7-9 | NA
TGTGCCAGCAGCCAGACAGGGCCCTACGAGCAGTACTTC | CASSQTGPYEQYF | TRBD1 | TRBJ2-7 | TRBV7-6 | NA
TGCGCCAGCAGCCCAGGTTCAGGTTCGGCTAATGAAAAACTGTTTTTT | CASSPGSGSANEKLFF | NA | TRBJ1-4 | TRBV4-1 | NA
TGTGCCAGCTCACCGGGACAGGGGGTAGATACGCAGTATTTT | CASSPGQGVDTQYF | TRBD1 | TRBJ2-3 | TRBV18 | NA
TGCGCCAGCAGTCTGGCCCATAACACCGGGGAGCTGTTTTTT | CASSLAHNTGELFF | NA | TRBJ2-2 | TRBV10-1 | NA
TGTGCCAGCAGTTTATGGGACGGGAATGATCAGCCCCAGCATTTT | CASSLWDGNDQPQHF | NA | TRBJ1-5 | TRBV28 | NA
TGCGCCAGCAGCCCACGGACCGACGGAGGCGAGCAGTACTTC | CASSPRTDGGEQYF | NA | TRBJ2-7 | TRBV4-1 | NA
TGTGCCAGCAGAAATGGACCGGGGAGCCATGAGCAGTTCTTC | CASRNGPGSHEQFF | NA | TRBJ2-1 | TRBV28 | NA
TGTGCCAGCAGGTACAGGGACGGTGAAAAACTGTTTTTT | CASRYRDGEKLFF | NA | TRBJ1-4 | TRBV6-1 | NA
TGTGCCAGCAGGCCTTTGCTAGCGGGGGCCTACAATGAGCAGTTCTTC | CASRPLLAGAYNEQFF | TRBD2 | TRBJ2-1 | TRBV2 | NA
TGTGCCAGCAGCTTTATACAGGGCAGCTACGAGCAGTACTTC | CASSFIQGSYEQYF | NA | TRBJ2-7 | TRBV5-6 | NA
TGTGCCAGCAGTGCCACCCAGGCTTTACCTAGCACAGATACGCAGTATTTT | CASSATQALPSTDTQYF | NA | TRBJ2-3 | TRBV2 | NA
TGTGCCAGCAGTTTATATTTAGCGGGAGGGGATACGCAGTATTTT | CASSLYLAGGDTQYF | TRBD2 | TRBJ2-3 | TRBV27 | NA
TGTGCCAGCAGCGTAGAAGATCGGGAGGGCCGGGATGGGTCCTACGAGCAGTACTTC | CASSVEDREGRDGSYEQYF | TRBD2 | TRBJ2-7 | TRBV9 | NA
TGTGCCAGCAGCTCGCCGAGCTCCTACGAGCAGTACTTC | CASSSPSSYEQYF | NA | TRBJ2-7 | TRBV7-9 | NA